Shown below are 22 T cell receptor beta chains from a single sample sequenced in a study of blood T cell repertoires in COVID-19. Profiled with immunoSEQ multiplex PCR; TCRdb holds only in-frame clones, not every one. This sample has 120,000 to 150,000 clones, with about nine tenths found just once. Sequencing was carried out using peripheral blood. The receptors stem from a man in his fifties or sixties with active or convalescent COVID-19.

The CDR3 DNA is TGTGCCAGCAGCAGAATTGGTGGCGGAGATACGCAGTATTTT. Protein product: CASSRIGGGDTQYF. This chain joins TRBV6-5 and TRBJ2-3; no clear D gene. The CDR3 has 14 residues. The V and J ends lost 6 bases and 5 bases respectively, with 15 bases between them. From germline, CDR1 is MNHEY and CDR2 SVGAGI.

V usage is TRBV7-2 and J usage is TRBJ2-7; possibly TRBD2 for D (7 bases). The CDR3 length is 14 residues. Germline values: CDR1 SGHTA, CDR2 FQGNSA. V was cut by 3 bases and J by 5 bases, with 14 bases left in between. Here the CDR3 DNA reads TGTGCCAGCAGCTTCATGGGGGGGCTCCACGAGCAGTACTTC. Translation: CASSFMGGLHEQYF.

The chain joins TRBV28 to TRBJ2-1; 9 bases align to TRBD2. This CDR3 comprises 17 residues. J lost 5 bases, V lost 1 base, and 9 bases had no gene match. Per the germline V gene, CDR1 is MDHEN and CDR2 is SYDVKM. The CDR3 bases are TGTGCCAGCAGTTTATACGGTGCGGGAGGGCCCCACAATGAGCAGTTCTTC. It encodes CASSLYGAGGPHNEQFF.

The chain employs TRBV7-8 and TRBJ2-7; D call uncertain. The CDR3 is made up of 14 amino acids. The V and J ends lost 4 bases and 5 bases respectively, with 15 bases between them. The germline V gene has CDR1 SGHVS and CDR2 FQNEAQ. Here the CDR3 DNA reads TGTGCCAGCAGCTCCCGGCCGTGGCTAGACGAGCAGTACTTC. Translation gives CASSSRPWLDEQYF.

V usage is TRBV5-1 and J usage is TRBJ2-2; tentatively, D is TRBD1 (6 bases). Trimming pared 0 bases from V and 5 bases from J, leaving 14 bases between. Per germline, CDR1 SGHRS and CDR2 YFSETQ. CDR3 length: 16 amino acids. The CDR3 DNA reads as TGCGCCAGCAGCTTGGCCATGCAAGGGACAACCGGGGAGCTGTTTTTT. Its translation: CASSLAMQGTTGELFF.

This clone was observed at least ten times. The chain employs TRBV7-9 and TRBJ2-3; TRBD1 agrees at 10 bases. Losses at the gene ends were 5 bases for V and 3 bases for J; bases not matched to a gene: 8. The germline gives CDR1 SEHNR, CDR2 FQNEAQ (reference sequence). The CDR3 spans 16 residues. The CDR3 DNA is TGTGCCAGCAGCACCACCGGGACAGGGGCGACAGATACGCAGTATTTT. This gives the protein CASSTTGTGATDTQYF. The full variable domain, in which reference TRBV7-9 and TRBJ2-3 provide the parts outside the CDR3, is DTGVSQNPRHKITKRGQNVTFRCDPISEHNRLYWYRQTLGQGPEFLTYFQNEAQLEKSRLLSDRFSAERPKGSFSTLEIQRTEQGDSAMYLCASSTTGTGATDTQYFGPGTRLTVL.

The chain recombines TRBV28 with TRBJ1-1; tentative D call: TRBD1 (5 bases). The V end was cut by 3 bases, the J end by 4 bases, with 15 bases between. CDR3 size: 15 residues. Germline V lookup: CDR1 MDHEN, CDR2 SYDVKM. The CDR3: CASSLNRLRATEAFF. CDR3 nucleotide sequence: TGTGCCAGCAGTTTGAACAGGCTTCGGGCCACTGAAGCTTTCTTT.

The chain employs TRBV4-1 and TRBJ2-7; 7 nucleotides line up with TRBD2. The CDR3 has 15 amino acids. V gave up 2 bases and J gave up 4 bases; unmatched junction bases: 8. The germline CDR1 and CDR2 sequences are MGHRA and YSYEKL. Here the CDR3 DNA reads TGCGCCAGCAGCCAATCGGCGGGAGTCGCTTACGAGCAGTACTTC. Residues: CASSQSAGVAYEQYF.

This chain connects TRBV29-1 to TRBJ1-4; D perhaps matches TRBD1 (6 bases). In germline, CDR1 is SQVTM, CDR2 ANQGSEA. V was shortened by 6 bases and J by 3 bases, with 11 bases between the two germline ends. This CDR3 spans 13 amino acids. CDR3: CSVRQAANEKLFF. The CDR3 DNA is TGCAGCGTACGACAGGCGGCTAATGAAAAACTGTTTTTT.

The J gene is TRBJ1-3, the V gene TRBV6-5, with D possibly being TRBD1 (6 bases). This CDR3 is built from 15 residues. V was cut by 3 bases and J by 3 bases, with 12 bases left in between. Germline values: CDR1 MNHEY, CDR2 SVGAGI. The CDR3 DNA reads as TGTGCCAGCAGTTATAACCGGGACAATGGAAACACCATATATTTT. It specifies CASSYNRDNGNTIYF.

This clone was found once. This chain links TRBV28 with TRBJ2-7; D possibly corresponds to TRBD2 (7 bases). The CDR3 sequence is 14 residues long. In germline, CDR1 is MDHEN, CDR2 SYDVKM. V lost 10 bases and J lost 1, with 17 bases in between. CDR3 nucleotides: TGTGCCACCTTAGGGGGGGGCAGTTCCTACGAGCAGTACTTC. Its translation: CATLGGGSSYEQYF.

The chain combines TRBV5-1 with TRBJ2-2; D perhaps matches TRBD1 (7 bases). The germline V gene encodes CDR1 SGHRS and CDR2 YFSETQ. CDR3 length: 16 amino acids. The V gene lost 2 bases and the J gene lost 4 bases, with 15 bases spanning the gap. CDR3 nucleotides: TGCGCCAGCAGCTTTTGGGGTCAGGGGGGCACCGGGGAGCTGTTTTTT. Translating it yields CASSFWGQGGTGELFF.

The J gene is TRBJ1-4, the V gene TRBV5-4; TRBD1 agrees at 7 bases. The CDR3 has 14 residues. V lost 4 bases to trimming and J lost 8 bases; unmatched junction nucleotides: 8. The germline V gene encodes CDR1 SGHNT and CDR2 YYREEE (reference sequence). The CDR3 loop reads CASSTGTANEKLFF. CDR3 DNA: TGTGCCAGCAGCACCGGGACAGCGAACGAAAAACTGTTTTTT.

The chain couples TRBV5-1 to TRBJ2-2, with 7 bases fitting TRBD2. This CDR3 region has 16 residues. Trimming at V came to 0 bases and at J to 4 bases, leaving 6 bases not matched to a gene. CDR1 SGHRS and CDR2 YFSETQ come from the germline V gene. The CDR3: CASSLAGGSSTGELFF. The CDR3 DNA follows: TGCGCCAGCAGCTTGGCTGGCGGGAGTAGCACCGGGGAGCTGTTTTTT.

The chain carries TRBV2 and TRBJ2-7; D might be TRBD2 (5 bases). The CDR3 loop spans 14 amino acids. The germline CDR1 and CDR2 sequences are SNHLY and FYNNEI. Trimming left V 2 bases short and J 0 bases short, with 8 bases between. Written as DNA, the CDR3 is TGTGCCAGCAGTGAAAGGAGGAGCTCCTACGAGCAGTACTTC. This encodes CASSERRSSYEQYF.

CDR3 nucleotides: TGTGCCAGCAGCTTAAATCGCAGGAGGGAGCCCCAGCATTTT. It is translated as CASSLNRRREPQHF. This chain uses TRBV7-8 with TRBJ1-5, with unresolved D. Germline CDR1 and CDR2: SGHVS and FQNEAQ. The CDR3 extends over 14 amino acids. V was clipped by 2 bases and J by 8 bases, with 13 bases between them.

This sequence joins TRBV19 and TRBJ1-5; tentatively, D is TRBD1 (6 bases). The CDR3 has 15 residues. Trimming took 1 base from V and 5 from J, leaving 12 bases between them. CDR1 and CDR2 (germline): LNHDA, SQIVND (reference sequence). CDR3 sequence (DNA): TGTGCCAGTAGTATAGTCGGGGGGGCTGATCAGCCCCAGCATTTT. It specifies CASSIVGGADQPQHF.

The genes are TRBV11-2 and TRBJ2-1; 13 nucleotides line up with TRBD2. V gave up 8 bases and J gave up 8 bases; unmatched junction bases: 9. CDR1 and CDR2 from the germline V gene are SGHAT and FQNNGV. The length of the CDR3 is 15 residues. CDR3 sequence (DNA): TGTGCCAGCCGGCGGACTAGCGGGAGTGTAGATGAGCAGTTCTTC. It encodes CASRRTSGSVDEQFF.

The chain carries TRBV6-1 and TRBJ1-5, with 7 bases aligning to TRBD1. Losses at the gene ends were 2 bases for V and 0 bases for J; bases not matched to a gene: 7. The CDR3 sequence is 17 residues long. Germline V gene sequence: CDR1 MNHNS, CDR2 SASEGT. The CDR3 DNA reads as TGTGCCAGCAGTGAAAGGGGGACAGCGACTAGCAATCAGCCCCAGCATTTT. Protein: CASSERGTATSNQPQHF.

The chain is built from TRBV6-5 and TRBJ2-5, with 12 positions matching TRBD2. The CDR3 runs 15 residues. CDR1 and CDR2 (germline): MNHEY, SVGAGI. The ends lost 0 bases at V and 5 bases at J; junction bases unmatched: 1. The CDR3 coding sequence is TGTGCCAGCAGTTACTCCGGGACTAGCGGGGAGACCCAGTACTTC. It encodes CASSYSGTSGETQYF.

The CDR3 sequence is CASSQSGTVAGNTIYF. The DNA for the CDR3 is TGTGCCAGCTCACAATCCGGGACAGTTGCTGGAAACACCATATATTTT. This sequence joins TRBV18 and TRBJ1-3; 7 nucleotides line up with TRBD1. Germline values: CDR1 KGHSH, CDR2 LQKENI. The CDR3 consists of 16 residues. With V trimmed by 4 bases and J by 2 bases, 8 bases remained unmatched.

The chain employs TRBV28 and TRBJ2-1; tentative D call: TRBD2 (6 bases). The CDR3 is made up of 14 amino acids. The ends were cut back, 2 bases at V and 2 bases at J, with 7 bases in the middle. Germline values: CDR1 MDHEN, CDR2 SYDVKM. CDR3 DNA sequence: TGTGCCAGCAGTTTAGCGGGAACCTACAATGAGCAGTTCTTC. Encoded protein: CASSLAGTYNEQFF.